This is a list of T cell receptor beta chains from one sample in a study of shared clonotypes between healthy human individuals. Measured with immunoSEQ multiplex PCR; TCRdb has only the in-frame clones, and not every one. The sample lists 1,400,000 or so clones, about 98.5% occurring once. Sequencing was carried out using naive CD4+ T cells sorted from blood. Receptor source: a man younger than 40 in good health. Both conserved end residues are part of each CDR3. The order of the fields is clone size, V gene, D gene, J gene, CDR3 protein, CDR3 DNA. A D gene is named only where the DNA matches it firmly. Part of the rows lack a size; the others show once, few, many or a class for expanded clones.

>NA|TRBV10-3|NA|TRBJ1-2
CAIRGRDSFGYTF
TGTGCCATCAGGGGCCGGGACTCCTTTGGCTACACCTTC
>NA|TRBV6-6|NA|TRBJ1-4
CASSRAGDEKLFF
TGTGCCAGCAGTCGTGCAGGGGACGAAAAACTGTTTTTT
>NA|TRBV19|NA|TRBJ2-1
CASSISSRNEQFF
TGTGCCAGTAGTATATCGAGCCGTAATGAGCAGTTCTTC
>NA|TRBV9|NA|TRBJ1-1
CASSVVQGTAFF
TGTGCCAGCAGCGTAGTCCAGGGTACAGCTTTCTTT
>NA|TRBV29-1|NA|TRBJ2-3
CSVVGRTTDTQYF
TGCAGCGTTGTGGGCCGAACCACAGATACGCAGTATTTT
>once|TRBV28|TRBD1|TRBJ1-2
CASSPGTGHGYTF
TGTGCCAGCAGTCCCGGGACAGGGCATGGCTACACCTTC
>NA|TRBV15|TRBD2|TRBJ2-1
CATSNWGLAENEQFF
TGTGCCACCAGCAATTGGGGACTAGCGGAAAATGAGCAGTTCTTC
>NA|TRBV6-5|NA|TRBJ2-2
CASTRQEHTGELFF
TGTGCCAGCACCAGACAGGAACATACCGGGGAGCTGTTTTTT
>NA|TRBV28|TRBD1|TRBJ1-5
CASSSHRGNSNQPQHF
TGTGCCAGCAGTTCCCACAGGGGAAATAGCAATCAGCCCCAGCATTTT
>once|TRBV7-9|NA|TRBJ2-1
CASSDKPGQSYNEQFF
TGTGCCAGCAGCGATAAACCGGGACAAAGTTACAATGAGCAGTTCTTC
>NA|TRBV5-1|TRBD2|TRBJ2-1
CASSFTSGGTYNEQFF
TGCGCCAGCAGCTTCACTAGCGGGGGGACCTACAATGAGCAGTTCTTC
>once|TRBV4-1|NA|TRBJ2-2
CASSQEGTSNTGELFF
TGCGCCAGCAGCCAAGAGGGGACATCGAACACCGGGGAGCTGTTTTTT
>NA|TRBV7-2|NA|TRBJ2-7
CASSPGQPGSYEQYF
TGTGCCAGCAGCCCAGGACAACCGGGCTCCTACGAGCAGTACTTC
>NA|TRBV27|TRBD2|TRBJ2-7
CASSLGLAGTEQYF
TGTGCCAGCAGCCTGGGACTAGCGGGAACCGAGCAGTACTTC
>NA|TRBV5-1|NA|TRBJ2-5
CASSLTGLQETQYF
TGCGCCAGCAGCTTGACAGGGCTTCAAGAGACCCAGTACTTC
>NA|TRBV18|NA|TRBJ1-2
CASSPPIGDRGYGYTF
TGTGCCAGCTCACCACCGATTGGAGACAGAGGCTATGGCTACACCTTC
>NA|TRBV11-2|TRBD2|TRBJ2-1
CASSLVSSGIRYEQFF
TGTGCCAGCAGCTTAGTATCTAGCGGAATCAGGTATGAGCAGTTCTTC
>NA|TRBV4-3|NA|TRBJ1-3
CASSHVDGNTIYF
TGCGCCAGCAGCCACGTAGATGGAAACACCATATATTTT
>NA|TRBV30|TRBD1|TRBJ1-1
CAWTPSDRVDTEAFF
TGTGCCTGGACACCTTCGGACAGGGTTGACACTGAAGCTTTCTTT
>NA|TRBV9|TRBD1|TRBJ2-1
CASSVATGGAGNEQFF
TGTGCCAGCAGCGTAGCTACAGGGGGCGCGGGCAATGAGCAGTTCTTC
>NA|TRBV7-2|NA|TRBJ2-1
CASSSERVLGEQFF
TGTGCCAGCAGCTCCGAGCGGGTGCTCGGTGAGCAGTTCTTC
>NA|TRBV2|NA|TRBJ2-7
CASSLGFSYEQYF
TGTGCCAGCAGTCTCGGTTTTAGCTACGAGCAGTACTTC
>NA|TRBV5-6|TRBD1|TRBJ2-4
CASRLGQSHIQYF
TGTGCCAGCAGGTTGGGACAGTCGCACATTCAGTACTTC
>NA|TRBV18|NA|TRBJ2-7
CASSRTSGAGTYEQYF
TGTGCCAGCTCACGAACTTCTGGGGCCGGTACCTACGAGCAGTACTTC
>NA|TRBV6-5|NA|TRBJ2-1
CASRRSGGLNEQFF
TGTGCCAGCAGGCGTAGCGGAGGCCTTAATGAGCAGTTCTTC
>NA|TRBV2|TRBD1|TRBJ2-7
CASSGREIPGQGYEQYF
TGTGCCAGCAGTGGCAGAGAGATCCCGGGACAGGGCTACGAGCAGTACTTC
>NA|TRBV4-3|TRBD2|TRBJ2-7
CASSQDSLAGDEQYF
TGCGCCAGCAGCCAAGATTCACTAGCGGGGGACGAGCAGTACTTC
>once|TRBV29-1|NA|TRBJ2-5
CSVTGRGMETQYF
TGCAGCGTTACAGGTCGGGGTATGGAGACCCAGTACTTC
>NA|TRBV4-2|NA|TRBJ1-2
CASSQALGIYGYTF
TGTGCCAGCAGCCAGGCTCTTGGAATCTATGGCTACACCTTC
>NA|TRBV7-3|NA|TRBJ1-1
CASSQGGMNTEAFF
TGTGCCAGCAGCCAAGGAGGGATGAACACTGAAGCTTTCTTT
>NA|TRBV5-5|TRBD1|TRBJ1-4
CASSLSKPTGATNEKLFF
TGTGCCAGCAGCTTATCTAAGCCTACAGGGGCAACTAATGAAAAACTGTTTTTT
>NA|TRBV7-2|NA|TRBJ2-2
CASSSGPANTGELFF
TGTGCCAGCAGCTCGGGACCGGCGAACACCGGGGAGCTGTTTTTT
>NA|TRBV6-5|NA|TRBJ2-5
CASSYSGTETQYF
TGTGCCAGCAGTTACTCGGGGACAGAGACCCAGTACTTC
>NA|TRBV6-4|TRBD2|TRBJ2-7
CASSHAAGAAYEQYF
TGTGCCAGCTCTCACGCCGCGGGAGCAGCCTACGAGCAGTACTTC
>NA|TRBV28|NA|TRBJ1-2
CASRPGPRDDGYTF
TGTGCCAGCAGGCCTGGCCCCAGGGACGATGGCTACACCTTC
>once|TRBV19|TRBD1|TRBJ2-3
CASSRGQGAGTQYF
TGTGCCAGTAGTCGGGGACAGGGGGCAGGTACGCAGTATTTT
>once|TRBV7-7|NA|TRBJ2-2
CASRGQATRHTGELFF
TGTGCCAGTAGAGGACAGGCGACTAGGCACACCGGGGAGCTGTTTTTT
>NA|TRBV27|NA|TRBJ2-3
CASSSGPQGFDTQYF
TGTGCCAGCAGTTCAGGGCCACAGGGTTTCGATACGCAGTATTTT
>NA|TRBV10-3|NA|TRBJ1-5
CAISESRTDSNQPQHF
TGTGCCATCAGTGAGTCAAGGACAGATAGCAATCAGCCCCAGCATTTT
>NA|TRBV11-2|NA|TRBJ2-7
CASSTKVYEQYF
TGTGCCAGCAGTACCAAGGTCTACGAGCAGTACTTC
>NA|TRBV5-6|TRBD1|TRBJ2-1
CASSDGSGGNEQFF
TGTGCCAGCAGCGACGGGTCAGGGGGCAATGAGCAGTTCTTC
>NA|TRBV25-1|TRBD2|TRBJ2-1
CASRAGGHEQFF
TGTGCCAGCCGGGCGGGAGGGCACGAGCAGTTCTTC
>NA|TRBV7-8|NA|TRBJ1-1
CASSFPPVGSEAFF
TGTGCCAGCAGCTTCCCCCCTGTGGGATCTGAAGCTTTCTTT